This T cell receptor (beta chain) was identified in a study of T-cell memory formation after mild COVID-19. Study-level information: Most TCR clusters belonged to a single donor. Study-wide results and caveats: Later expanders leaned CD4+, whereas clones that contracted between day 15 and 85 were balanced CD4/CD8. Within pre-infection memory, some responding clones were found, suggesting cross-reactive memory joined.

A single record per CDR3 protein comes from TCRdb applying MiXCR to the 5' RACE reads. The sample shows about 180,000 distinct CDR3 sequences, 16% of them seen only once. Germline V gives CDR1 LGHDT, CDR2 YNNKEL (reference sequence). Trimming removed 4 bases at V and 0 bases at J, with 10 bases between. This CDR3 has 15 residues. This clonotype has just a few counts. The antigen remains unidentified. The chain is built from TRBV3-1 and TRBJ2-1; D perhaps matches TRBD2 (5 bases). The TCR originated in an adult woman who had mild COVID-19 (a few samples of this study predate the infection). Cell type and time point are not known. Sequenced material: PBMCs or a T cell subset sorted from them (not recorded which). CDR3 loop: CASSRGLHSYNEQFF. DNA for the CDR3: TGTGCCAGCAGCCGTGGACTTCACTCCTACAATGAGCAGTTCTTC.